The 6 T cell receptor beta chains given below trace back to one sample, sequenced in a study of regulatory T cells in long-lasting Graves disease. Building of the TCR beta libraries involved iRepertoire HTBI primers and Arm-PCR of CDR3 regions. From the multiplex PCR reads, TCRdb called clonotypes with MiXCR, one entry per CDR3 protein. The data hold hundreds of thousands of distinct CDR3 sequences, with less than 20% observed a single time. Time point given: newly diagnosed GD, antithyroid drugs for less than 3 months. Following extraction of RNA from PBMCs, that RNA was used to make the TCR library. The same specimen was also included in a second study, on T cells in Graves' hyperthyroidism and ophthalmopathy.

The sample in question was peripheral blood mononuclear cells (PBMCs), obtained at new diagnosis, from a patient treated with antithyroid drugs. Receptors originate from a young woman with Graves disease.

This clonotype was counted ten times or more. This chain joins TRBV7-3 and TRBJ2-1; the D gene is possibly TRBD2 (6 bases). Germline V gives CDR1 SGHTA, CDR2 FQGTGA. Trimming left V 2 bases short and J 10 bases short, with 12 bases between. This CDR3 region has 13 residues. The CDR3 loop is CASSLLGGIEQFF. The CDR3 DNA is TGTGCCAGCAGCTTACTTGGGGGGATCGAGCAGTTCTTC.

This chain connects TRBV11-2 to TRBJ2-3; D unclear. V lost 4 bases, J lost 2 bases, and 13 bases lay in between. CDR1 is SGHAT, CDR2 FQNNGV, per germline. The CDR3 is 15 residues long. The CDR3 region is CASSSRKLVTDTQYF. The CDR3, as DNA: TGTGCCAGCAGCTCCCGAAAACTGGTCACAGATACGCAGTATTTT.

The CDR3 nucleotides read TGTGCCAGCAGTTCCACGCGGTCCGAGCAGTACTTC. It specifies CASSSTRSEQYF. The chain employs TRBV28 and TRBJ2-7; D is unresolved. V lost 4 bases and J lost 6, with 10 bases in between. The CDR3 consists of 12 residues. Germline loops: CDR1 MDHEN, CDR2 SYDVKM.

Remarks on this clonotype: This sequence may be a read error, since a much larger clone differs from it by one base. The CDR3 protein is CSVRIIGRGGEQYF. CDR3 coding DNA: TGCAGTGTCCGCATTATTGGGAGAGGAGGCGAGCAGTACTTC. V gene TRBV20-1 combines with J gene TRBJ2-7; maybe TRBD2 (5 bases). Trimming left V 7 bases short and J 6 bases short, with 22 bases between. CDR3 size: 14 residues. CDR1 and CDR2 from the germline V gene are DFQATT and SNEGSKA (reference sequence).

This clonotype was counted at least ten times. The chain combines TRBV7-2 with TRBJ1-1; possible D gene TRBD1, 6 bases. Trimming stripped 4 bases from V and 1 base from J, with 13 bases between. This CDR3 is 15 amino acids long. The germline gives CDR1 SGHTA, CDR2 FQGNSA. CDR3 region: CASSSDRFANTEAFF. In DNA form, the CDR3 reads TGTGCCAGCAGCTCTGACAGGTTTGCGAACACTGAAGCTTTCTTT.

DNA for the CDR3: TGTGCCAGCAGCCAAGGCGGGAGATTCACAGATACGCAGTATTTT. Its protein is CASSQGGRFTDTQYF. V usage is TRBV3-1 and J usage is TRBJ2-3, with TRBD2 matching over 7 bases. The CDR3 totals 15 residues. Per germline, CDR1 LGHDT and CDR2 YNNKEL (reference sequence). V lost 1 base and J lost 2; bases outside the gene matches: 3.